This T cell receptor (beta chain) comes out of a study of blood T cell repertoires in COVID-19. Overall study context: The cDNA or gDNA used as material had been derived from T cells, B-cell-depleted T cells, or PBMCs.

Germline assignment: CDR1 MGHRA and CDR2 YSYEKL. V gave up 4 bases and J gave up 2 bases, with 20 bases separating them. CDR3 length: 18 amino acids. Per the authors' pipeline: Researchers report that nucleated cell counts were estimated from reference gene primer amplification. Repertoires were generated with immunoSEQ multiplex PCR, while TCRdb's copy carries only in-frame clones and drops some. That table supplies the V and J calls and clone size; D and trimming were determined from the DNA. The sample lists 100,000 to 120,000 clones; approximately 82% were seen once. The sample comprised peripheral blood. The sequence derives from a woman in her 70s with acute or convalescent COVID-19. The rearrangement uses TRBV4-1 and TRBJ2-2; maybe TRBD1 (7 bases). CDR3 loop: CASSPAEGAGNNTGELFF. The DNA of the CDR3 is TGCGCCAGCAGCCCTGCTGAGGGGGCGGGAAATAACACCGGGGAGCTGTTTTTT.